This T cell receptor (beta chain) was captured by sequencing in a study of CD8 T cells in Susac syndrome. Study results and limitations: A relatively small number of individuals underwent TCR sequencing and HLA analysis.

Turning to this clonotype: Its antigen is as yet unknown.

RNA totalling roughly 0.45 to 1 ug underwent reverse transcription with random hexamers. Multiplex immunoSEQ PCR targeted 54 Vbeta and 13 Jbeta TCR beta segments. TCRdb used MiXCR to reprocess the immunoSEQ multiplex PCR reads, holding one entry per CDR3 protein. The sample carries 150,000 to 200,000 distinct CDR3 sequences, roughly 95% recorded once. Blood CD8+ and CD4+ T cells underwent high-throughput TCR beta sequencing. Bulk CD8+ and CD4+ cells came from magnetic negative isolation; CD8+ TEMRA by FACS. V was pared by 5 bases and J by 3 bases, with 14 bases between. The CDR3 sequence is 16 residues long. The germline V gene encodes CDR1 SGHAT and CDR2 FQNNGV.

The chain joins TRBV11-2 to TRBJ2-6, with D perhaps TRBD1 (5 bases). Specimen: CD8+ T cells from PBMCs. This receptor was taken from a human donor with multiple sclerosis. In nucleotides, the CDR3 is TGTGCCAGCAGCACCAGGGTGCCTCTTGGGGCCAACGTCCTGACTTTC. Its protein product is CASSTRVPLGANVLTF.